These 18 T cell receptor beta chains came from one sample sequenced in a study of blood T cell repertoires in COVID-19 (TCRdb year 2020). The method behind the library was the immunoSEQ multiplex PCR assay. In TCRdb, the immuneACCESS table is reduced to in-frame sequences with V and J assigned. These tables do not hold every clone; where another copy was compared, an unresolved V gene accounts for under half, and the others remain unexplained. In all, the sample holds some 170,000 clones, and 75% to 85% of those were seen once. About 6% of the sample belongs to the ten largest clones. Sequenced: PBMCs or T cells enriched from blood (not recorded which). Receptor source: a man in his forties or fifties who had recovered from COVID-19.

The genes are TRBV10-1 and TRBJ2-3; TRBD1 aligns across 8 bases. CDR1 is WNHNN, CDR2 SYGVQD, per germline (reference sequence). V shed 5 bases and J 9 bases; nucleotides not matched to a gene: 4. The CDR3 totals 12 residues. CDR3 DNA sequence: TGCGCCAGCAGTCCCGGACAGGGAACGCAGTATTTT. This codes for CASSPGQGTQYF.

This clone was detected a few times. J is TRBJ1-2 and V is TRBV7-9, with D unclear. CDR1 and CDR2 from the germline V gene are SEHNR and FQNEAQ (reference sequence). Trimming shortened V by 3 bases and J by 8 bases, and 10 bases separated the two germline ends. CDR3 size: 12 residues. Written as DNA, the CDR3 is TGTGCCAGCAGCTTCGGGGAAAGGGGCTACACCTTC. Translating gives CASSFGERGYTF.

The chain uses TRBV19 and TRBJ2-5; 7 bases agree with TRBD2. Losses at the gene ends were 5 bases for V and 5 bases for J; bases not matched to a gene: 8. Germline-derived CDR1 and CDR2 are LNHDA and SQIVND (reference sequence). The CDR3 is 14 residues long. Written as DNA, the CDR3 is TGTGCCAGTAGTCCCCGGACTAGTGGGGAGACCCAGTACTTC. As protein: CASSPRTSGETQYF.

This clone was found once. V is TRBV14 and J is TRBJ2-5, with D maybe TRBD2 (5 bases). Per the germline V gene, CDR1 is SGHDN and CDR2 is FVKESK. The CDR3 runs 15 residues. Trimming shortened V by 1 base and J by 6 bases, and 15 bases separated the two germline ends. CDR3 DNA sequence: TGTGCCAGCAGCCAAGTCGGGCTAGCAGTGCAGACCCAGTACTTC. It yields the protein CASSQVGLAVQTQYF.

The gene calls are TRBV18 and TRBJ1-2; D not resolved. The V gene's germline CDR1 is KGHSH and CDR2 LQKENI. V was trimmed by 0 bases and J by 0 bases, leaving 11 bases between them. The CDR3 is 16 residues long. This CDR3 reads CASSPPTTAPNYGYTF. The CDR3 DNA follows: TGTGCCAGCTCACCACCCACTACCGCCCCTAACTATGGCTACACCTTC.

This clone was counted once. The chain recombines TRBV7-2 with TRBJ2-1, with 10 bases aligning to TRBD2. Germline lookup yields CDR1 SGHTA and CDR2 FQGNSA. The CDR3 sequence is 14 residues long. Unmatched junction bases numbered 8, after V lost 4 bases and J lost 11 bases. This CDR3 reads CASSSTSGEFKQFF. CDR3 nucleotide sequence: TGTGCCAGCAGCTCAACTAGCGGGGAATTCAAGCAGTTCTTC.

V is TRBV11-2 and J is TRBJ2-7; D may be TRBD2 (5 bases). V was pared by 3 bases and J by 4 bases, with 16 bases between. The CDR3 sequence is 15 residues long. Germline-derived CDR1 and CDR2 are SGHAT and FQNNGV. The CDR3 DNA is TGTGCCAGCAGCTTTGCGGGCCCAGCCCGGTACGAGCAGTACTTC. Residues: CASSFAGPARYEQYF.

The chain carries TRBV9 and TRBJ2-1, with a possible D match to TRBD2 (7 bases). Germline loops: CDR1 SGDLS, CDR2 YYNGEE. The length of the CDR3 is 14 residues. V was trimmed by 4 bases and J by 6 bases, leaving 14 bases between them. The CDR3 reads CASSPRGGPNEQFF. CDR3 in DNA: TGTGCCAGCAGCCCGAGGGGGGGGCCCAATGAGCAGTTCTTC.

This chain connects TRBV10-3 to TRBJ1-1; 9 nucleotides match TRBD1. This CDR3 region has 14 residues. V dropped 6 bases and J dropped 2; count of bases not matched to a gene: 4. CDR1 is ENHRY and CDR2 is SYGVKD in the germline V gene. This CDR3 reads CAIRLTGGNTEAFF. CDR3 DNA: TGTGCCATCAGGCTGACAGGGGGTAACACTGAAGCTTTCTTT.

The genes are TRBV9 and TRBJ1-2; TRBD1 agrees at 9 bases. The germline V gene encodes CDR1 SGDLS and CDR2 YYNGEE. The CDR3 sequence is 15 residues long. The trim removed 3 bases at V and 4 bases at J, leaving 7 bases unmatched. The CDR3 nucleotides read TGTGCCAGCAGCGATGGGACAGGGCCTGGCTATGGCTACACCTTC. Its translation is CASSDGTGPGYGYTF. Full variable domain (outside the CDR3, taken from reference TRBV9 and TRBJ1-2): DSGVTQTPKHLITATGQRVTLRCSPRSGDLSVYWYQQSLDQGLQFLIQYYNGEERAKGNILERFSAQQFPDLHSELNLSSLELGDSALYFCASSDGTGPGYGYTFGSGTRLTVV.

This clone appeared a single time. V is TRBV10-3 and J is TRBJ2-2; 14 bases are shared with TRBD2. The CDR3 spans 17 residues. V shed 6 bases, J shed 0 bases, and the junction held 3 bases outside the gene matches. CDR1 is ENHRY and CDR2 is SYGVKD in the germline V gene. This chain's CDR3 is CAISGLAGGTNTGELFF. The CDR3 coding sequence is TGTGCCATCAGCGGACTAGCGGGGGGCACGAACACCGGGGAGCTGTTTTTT.

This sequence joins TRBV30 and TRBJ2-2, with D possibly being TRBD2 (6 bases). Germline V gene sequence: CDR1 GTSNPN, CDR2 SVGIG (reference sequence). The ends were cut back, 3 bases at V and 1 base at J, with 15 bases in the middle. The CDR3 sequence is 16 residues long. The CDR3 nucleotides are TGTGCCTGGAGCCGACTAGGGGTCGGGAACACCGGGGAGCTGTTTTTT. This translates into CAWSRLGVGNTGELFF.

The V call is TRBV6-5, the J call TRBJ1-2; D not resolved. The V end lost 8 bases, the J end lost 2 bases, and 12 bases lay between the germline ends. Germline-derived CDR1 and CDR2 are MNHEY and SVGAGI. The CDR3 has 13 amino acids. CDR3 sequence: CASSFGGNYGYTF. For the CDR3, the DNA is TGTGCCAGCTCGTTTGGAGGGAACTATGGCTACACCTTC.

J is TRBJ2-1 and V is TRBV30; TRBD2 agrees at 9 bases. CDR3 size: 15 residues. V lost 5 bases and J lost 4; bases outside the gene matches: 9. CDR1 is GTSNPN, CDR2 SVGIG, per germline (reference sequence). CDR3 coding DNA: TGTGCCTGGGGGTCCAGCGGGGGGTCTTACAATGAGCAGTTCTTC. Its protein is CAWGSSGGSYNEQFF.

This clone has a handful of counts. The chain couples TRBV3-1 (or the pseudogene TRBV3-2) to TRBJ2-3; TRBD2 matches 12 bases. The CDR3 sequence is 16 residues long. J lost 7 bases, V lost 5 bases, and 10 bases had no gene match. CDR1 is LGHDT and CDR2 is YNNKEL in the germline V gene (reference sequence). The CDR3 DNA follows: TGTGCCAGCAGCGATACGACTAGCGGGGGACCGTATACGCAGTATTTT. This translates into CASSDTTSGGPYTQYF.

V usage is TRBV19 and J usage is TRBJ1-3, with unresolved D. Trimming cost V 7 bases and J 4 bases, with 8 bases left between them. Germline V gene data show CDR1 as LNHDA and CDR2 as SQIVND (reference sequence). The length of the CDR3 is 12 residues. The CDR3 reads CASNFGGNTIYF. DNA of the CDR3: TGTGCCAGTAATTTCGGGGGAAACACCATATATTTT.

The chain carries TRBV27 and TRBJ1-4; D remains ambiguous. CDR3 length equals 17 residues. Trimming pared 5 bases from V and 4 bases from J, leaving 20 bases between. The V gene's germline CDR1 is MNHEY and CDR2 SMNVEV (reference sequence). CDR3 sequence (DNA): TGTGCCAGCAGTCCCGGACTGCCGTCCAGACGTAATGAAAAACTGTTTTTT. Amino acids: CASSPGLPSRRNEKLFF.

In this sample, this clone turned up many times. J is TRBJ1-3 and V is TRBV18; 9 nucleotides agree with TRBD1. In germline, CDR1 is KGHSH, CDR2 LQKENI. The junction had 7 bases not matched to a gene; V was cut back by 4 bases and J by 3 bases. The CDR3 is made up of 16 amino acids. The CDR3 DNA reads TGTGCCAGCTCACGCACCGGGACAGGGCTTGGAAACACCATATATTTT. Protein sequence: CASSRTGTGLGNTIYF.